This T cell receptor beta chain was profiled in a study of cytomegalovirus exposure and HLA in healthy donors. Overall study: The approximately 670 first-cohort repertoires and the roughly 120 validation repertoires shared the same platform, a later analysis reported. Overall study findings and caveats: The classifier reportedly diagnosed cytomegalovirus status with high sensitivity and specificity. There were 150 to 200 TCR beta chains listed as cytomegalovirus-associated.

The CDR3 has 12 residues. The trim removed 7 bases at V and 6 bases at J, leaving 4 bases unmatched. Germline assignment: CDR1 MNHNS and CDR2 SASEGT. Notes on this clone: Its target is unknown.

The approximately 130-subject validation cohort, separate from the 666-subject first cohort, included the donors. Sequencing used immunoSEQ multiplex PCR; TCRdb keeps in-frame clones, though not all of them. The profile shows 150,000 or so clones, about nine tenths of them singletons. This clonotype was sampled from a woman aged 30 to 39 in good health and CMV-seropositive. V is TRBV6-1 and J is TRBJ2-3; 7 bases line up with TRBD2. Sequencing used PBMCs. Written as DNA, the CDR3 is TGTGCCAGCATGGGGACTATCGATACGCAGTATTTT. Translating it yields CASMGTIDTQYF.